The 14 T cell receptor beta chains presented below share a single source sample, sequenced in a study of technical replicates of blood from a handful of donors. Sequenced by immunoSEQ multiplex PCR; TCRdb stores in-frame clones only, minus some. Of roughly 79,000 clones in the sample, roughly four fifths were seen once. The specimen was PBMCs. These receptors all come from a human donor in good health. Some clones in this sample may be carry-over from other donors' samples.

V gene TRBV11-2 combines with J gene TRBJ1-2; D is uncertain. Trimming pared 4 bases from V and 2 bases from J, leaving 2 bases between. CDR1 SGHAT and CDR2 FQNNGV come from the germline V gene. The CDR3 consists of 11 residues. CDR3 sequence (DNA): TGTGCCAGCAGCTCAAACTATGGCTACACCTTC. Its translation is CASSSNYGYTF.

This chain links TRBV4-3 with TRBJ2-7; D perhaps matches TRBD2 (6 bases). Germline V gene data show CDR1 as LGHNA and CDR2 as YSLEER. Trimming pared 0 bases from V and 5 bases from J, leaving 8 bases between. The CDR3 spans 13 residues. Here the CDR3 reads CASSQDTGDEQYF. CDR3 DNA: TGCGCCAGCAGCCAAGATACGGGGGACGAGCAGTACTTC.

CDR3 sequence reads: CASSLNAGFGTGELFF. In DNA, the CDR3 is TGTGCCAGCAGCTTAAATGCAGGCTTCGGCACCGGGGAGCTGTTTTTT. This chain links TRBV7-3 with TRBJ2-2; no definite D call. This CDR3 has 16 amino acids. V was trimmed by 1 base and J by 4 bases, leaving 13 bases between them. Germline V gene data show CDR1 as SGHTA and CDR2 as FQGTGA.

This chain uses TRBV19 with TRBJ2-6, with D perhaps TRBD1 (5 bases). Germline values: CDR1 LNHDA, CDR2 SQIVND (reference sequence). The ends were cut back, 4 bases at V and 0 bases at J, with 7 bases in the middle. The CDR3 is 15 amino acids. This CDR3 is CASSNTGSGANVLTF. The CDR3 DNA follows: TGTGCCAGTAGTAATACAGGCTCTGGGGCCAACGTCCTGACTTTC.

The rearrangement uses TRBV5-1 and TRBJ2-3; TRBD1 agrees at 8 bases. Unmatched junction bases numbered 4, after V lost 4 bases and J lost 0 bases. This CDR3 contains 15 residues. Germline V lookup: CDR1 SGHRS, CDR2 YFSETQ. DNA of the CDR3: TGCGCCAGCAGCCTGACAGGGGCTAGCACAGATACGCAGTATTTT. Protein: CASSLTGASTDTQYF.

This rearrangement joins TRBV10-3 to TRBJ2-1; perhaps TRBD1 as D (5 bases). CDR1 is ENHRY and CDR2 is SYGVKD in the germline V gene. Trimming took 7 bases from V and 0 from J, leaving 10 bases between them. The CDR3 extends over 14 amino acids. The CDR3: CAIIADSSYNEQFF. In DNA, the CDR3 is TGTGCCATCATAGCTGACAGCTCCTACAATGAGCAGTTCTTC.

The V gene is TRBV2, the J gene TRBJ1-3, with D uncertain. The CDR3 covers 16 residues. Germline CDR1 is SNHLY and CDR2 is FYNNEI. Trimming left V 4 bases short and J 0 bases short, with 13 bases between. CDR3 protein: CASSVLQARSGNTIYF. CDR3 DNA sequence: TGTGCCAGCAGTGTGCTGCAGGCCCGCTCTGGAAACACCATATATTTT.

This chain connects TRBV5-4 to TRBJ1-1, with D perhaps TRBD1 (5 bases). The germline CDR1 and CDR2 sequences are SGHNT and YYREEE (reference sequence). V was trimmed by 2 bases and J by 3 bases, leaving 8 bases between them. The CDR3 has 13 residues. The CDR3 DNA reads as TGTGCCAGCAGCTTTCCAGGGTACACTGAAGCTTTCTTT. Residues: CASSFPGYTEAFF.

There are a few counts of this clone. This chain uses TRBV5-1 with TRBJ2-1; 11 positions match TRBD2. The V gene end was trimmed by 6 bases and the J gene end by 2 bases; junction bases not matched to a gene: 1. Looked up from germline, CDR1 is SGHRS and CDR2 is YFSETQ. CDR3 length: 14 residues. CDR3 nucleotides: TGCGCCAGCACGACTAGCGGGGCCTACAATGAGCAGTTCTTC. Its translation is CASTTSGAYNEQFF.

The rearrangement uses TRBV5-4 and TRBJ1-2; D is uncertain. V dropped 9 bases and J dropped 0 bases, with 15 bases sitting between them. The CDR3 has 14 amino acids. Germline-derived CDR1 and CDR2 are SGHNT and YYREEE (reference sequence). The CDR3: CAIASPGTNYGYTF. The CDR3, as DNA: TGTGCCATTGCCTCCCCAGGTACTAACTATGGCTACACCTTC.

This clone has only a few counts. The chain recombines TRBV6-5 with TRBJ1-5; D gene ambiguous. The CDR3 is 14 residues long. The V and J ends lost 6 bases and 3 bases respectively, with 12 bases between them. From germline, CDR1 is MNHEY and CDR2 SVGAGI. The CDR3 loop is CASSSDADNQPQHF. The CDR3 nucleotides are TGTGCCAGCAGCAGCGACGCGGACAATCAGCCCCAGCATTTT.

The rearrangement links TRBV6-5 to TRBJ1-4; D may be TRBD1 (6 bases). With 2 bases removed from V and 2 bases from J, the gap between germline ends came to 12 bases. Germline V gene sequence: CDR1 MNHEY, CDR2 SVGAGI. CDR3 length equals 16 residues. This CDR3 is CASSYRVRGTNEKLFF. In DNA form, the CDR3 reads TGTGCCAGCAGTTACCGAGTAAGGGGGACTAATGAAAAACTGTTTTTT.

The CDR3 here is CASSPGTENTEAFF. The CDR3 nucleotides read TGTGCCAGCAGCCCTGGGACAGAGAACACTGAAGCTTTCTTT. The chain recombines TRBV6-5 with TRBJ1-1; TRBD1 aligns across 7 bases. V trimming: 6 bases; J trimming: 1 base; junction bases outside the gene matches: 5. From germline, CDR1 is MNHEY and CDR2 SVGAGI. The CDR3 loop spans 14 amino acids.

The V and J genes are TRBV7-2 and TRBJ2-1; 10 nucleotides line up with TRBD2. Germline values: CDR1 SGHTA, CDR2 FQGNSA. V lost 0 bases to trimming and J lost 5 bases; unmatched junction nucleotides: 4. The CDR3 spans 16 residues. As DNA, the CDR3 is TGTGCCAGCAGCTTAGCGTTGCTAGCGGGGGACAATGAGCAGTTCTTC. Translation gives CASSLALLAGDNEQFF. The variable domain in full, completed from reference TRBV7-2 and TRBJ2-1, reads GAGVSQSPSNKVTEKGKDVELRCDPISGHTALYWYRQSLGQGLEFLIYFQGNSAPDKSGLPSDRFSAERTGGSVSTLTIQRTQQEDSAVYLCASSLALLAGDNEQFFGPGTRLTVL.